This T cell receptor beta chain was captured in a study of OX40 agonist ivuxolimab in advanced cancers. About the study: Patients were infused with ivuxolimab every 2 weeks at 0.01 to 10 mg/kg. Those treated in dose escalation had hepatocellular carcinoma, melanoma, renal cell cancer or head and neck cancer. Notes on the study in general: Circulating CD4+ and CD8+ T cells showed clonal expansion by week 6 at 0.1 to 3.0 mg/kg.

Clones were read by immunoSEQ multiplex PCR, and TCRdb kept only the in-frame ones, dropping some. The sample holds about 58,000 clones, about 86% seen once. CDR1 and CDR2 (germline): SGHRS, YFSETQ. This CDR3 contains 14 residues. V shed 1 base and J shed 7 bases, with 11 bases lying between them. Remarks on this clone: Its specificity is not known.

J is TRBJ1-4 and V is TRBV5-1, with D maybe TRBD1 (5 bases). The TCR originated in an adult with an advanced solid tumor such as melanoma, head and neck, liver or kidney cancer. The sample was CD4+ or CD8+ T cells sorted from blood, taken in a trial of the OX40 agonist ivuxolimab. The CDR3 DNA reads as TGCGCCAGCAGCTTGTATGAGGGGAGTGAAAAACTGTTTTTT. Encoded protein: CASSLYEGSEKLFF.